This T cell receptor (beta chain) is from a study of naive and memory T cell subsets. The study's findings and limits: Naive repertoires, especially CD8, held a few larger clonotypes, possibly memory cells re-expressing CD45RA. Expression changes during T cell differentiation may affect RNA-based TCR counts.

This clonotype was observed many times. Its antigen remains unknown. Cells stained for CD3, CD4, CD8, CD45RA and CD27 were sorted into four subsets. The ends lost 4 bases at V and 5 bases at J; junction bases unmatched: 3. The CDR3 consists of 14 residues. The germline CDR1 and CDR2 sequences are MNHEY and SMNVEV (reference sequence). Both TRBC1 and TRBC2 were covered by a beta constant-region primer of two equimolar oligonucleotides. Four rounds of PCR amplified the ligated cDNA using nested alpha and beta constant-region primers plus SP2. Ligation attached a single-stranded oligonucleotide with a 12-nucleotide UMI and the SP2 primer to the cDNA 3' end. TCRdb fed the UMI-ligation and nested PCR reads into MiXCR, producing one record per CDR3 protein. The sample lists over 65,000 distinct CDR3 sequences, roughly 9.2% seen once, with 1.2% in the top ten.

The TCR comes from a human donor in good health. The chain carries TRBV27 and TRBJ1-5; 9 nucleotides align to TRBD1. Sample: naive CD8+ T cells from blood. CDR3 amino acids: CASSSTGGDQPQHF. The CDR3 DNA follows: TGTGCCAGCAGTTCGACAGGGGGTGATCAGCCCCAGCATTTT.